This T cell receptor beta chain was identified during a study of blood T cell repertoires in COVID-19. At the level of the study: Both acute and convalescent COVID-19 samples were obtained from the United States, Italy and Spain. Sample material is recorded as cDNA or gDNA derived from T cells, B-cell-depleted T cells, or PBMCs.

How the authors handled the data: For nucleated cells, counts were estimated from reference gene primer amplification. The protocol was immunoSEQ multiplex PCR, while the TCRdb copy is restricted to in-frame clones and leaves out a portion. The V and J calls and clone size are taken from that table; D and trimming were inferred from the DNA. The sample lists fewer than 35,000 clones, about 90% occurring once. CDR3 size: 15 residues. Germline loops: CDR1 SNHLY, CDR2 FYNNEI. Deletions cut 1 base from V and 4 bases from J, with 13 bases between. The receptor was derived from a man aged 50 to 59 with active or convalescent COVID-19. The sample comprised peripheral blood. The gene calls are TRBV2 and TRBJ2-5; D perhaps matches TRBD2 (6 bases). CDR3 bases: TGTGCCAGCAGTGAAGGGTTGGATAGCGGAGAGACCCAGTACTTC. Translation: CASSEGLDSGETQYF.